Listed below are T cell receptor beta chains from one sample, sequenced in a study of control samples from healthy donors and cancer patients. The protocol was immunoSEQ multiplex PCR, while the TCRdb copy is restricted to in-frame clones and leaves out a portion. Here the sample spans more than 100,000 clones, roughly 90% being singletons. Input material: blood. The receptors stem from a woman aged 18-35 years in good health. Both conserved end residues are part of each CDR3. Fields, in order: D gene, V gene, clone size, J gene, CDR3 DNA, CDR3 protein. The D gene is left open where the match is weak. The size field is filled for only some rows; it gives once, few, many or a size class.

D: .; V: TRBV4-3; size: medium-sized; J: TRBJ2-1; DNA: TGCGCCAGCAGCCAAGATGAGCCCCGCAGCTCCTACAATGAGCAGTTCTTC; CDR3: CASSQDEPRSSYNEQFF
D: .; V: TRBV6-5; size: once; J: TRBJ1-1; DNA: TGTGCCAGCAGTTTAGCAGGGGCTCGGAACACTGAAGCTTTCTTT; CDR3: CASSLAGARNTEAFF
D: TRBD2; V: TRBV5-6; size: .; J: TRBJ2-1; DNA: TGTGCCAGCAGGTCCGGGGGGGACCCGAATGAGCAGTTCTTC; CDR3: CASRSGGDPNEQFF
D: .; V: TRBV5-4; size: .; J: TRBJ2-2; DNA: TGTGCCAGCAGCTTGGAGGCCGGGGAGCTGTTTTTT; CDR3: CASSLEAGELFF
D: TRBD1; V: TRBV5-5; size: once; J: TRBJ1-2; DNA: TGTGCCAGCAGCTTAGGACAGGGTGAGGGGTATGGCTACACCTTC; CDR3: CASSLGQGEGYGYTF
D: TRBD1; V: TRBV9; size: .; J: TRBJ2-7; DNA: TGTGCCAGCAGCGTAGCGAGGGACAGGGCGGGCGAGCAGTACTTC; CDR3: CASSVARDRAGEQYF
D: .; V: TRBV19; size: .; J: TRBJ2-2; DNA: TGTGCCAGTAATATAGCAGGGGTTACCGGGGAGCTGTTTTTT; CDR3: CASNIAGVTGELFF
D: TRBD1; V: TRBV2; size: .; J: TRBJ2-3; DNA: TGTGCCAGCAGAGAAGGGACAGGGGGATTCGCTAGCACAGATACGCAGTATTTT; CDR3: CASREGTGGFASTDTQYF
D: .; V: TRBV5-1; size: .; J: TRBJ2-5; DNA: TGCGCCAGCAGCTTCGGGGGTGCGGAGACCCAGTACTTC; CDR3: CASSFGGAETQYF
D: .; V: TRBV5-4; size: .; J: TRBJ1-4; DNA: TGTGCCAGCAGCTTGGGGGGGACGGCGAATGAAAAACTGTTTTTT; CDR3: CASSLGGTANEKLFF
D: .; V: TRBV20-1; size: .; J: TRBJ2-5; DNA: TGCAGTGCCCAGCGACCGGAGACCCAGTACTTC; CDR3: CSAQRPETQYF
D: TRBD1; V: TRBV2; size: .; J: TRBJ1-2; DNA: TGTGCCAGCAGTGAACCAGGACAGGGGTATGGCTACACCTTC; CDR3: CASSEPGQGYGYTF